Listed below are T cell receptor beta chains from one sample, sequenced in a study of regulatory T cells in long-lasting Graves disease. TCRdb re-derived calls from the multiplex PCR reads in MiXCR, one entry per CDR3 protein. The sample has around 450,000 distinct CDR3 sequences; around 15% are singletons. This same sample was also taken into another study, of T cells in Graves' hyperthyroidism and ophthalmopathy.

The sequenced sample was peripheral blood mononuclear cells (PBMCs), obtained at new diagnosis, from a patient treated with antithyroid drugs. The origin of the receptors is a man in his forties or fifties with Graves disease. Each CDR3 is given with its conserved first and last residue. A D gene is named only where the DNA matches it firmly. Clone size is given for some rows only: seen once, a few or many times, or a class if the clone is expanded.

TRBJ2-7,few,TRBV27,.,CASSHGTGYEQYF,TGTGCCAGCAGTCATGGGACCGGATACGAGCAGTACTTC
TRBJ2-1,many,TRBV20-1,TRBD2,CSARPLAGGYNEQFF,TGCAGTGCTAGACCACTAGCGGGAGGGTACAATGAGCAGTTCTTC
TRBJ2-7,.,TRBV7-6,.,CANSGTFYEQYF,TGTGCCAACAGCGGAACCTTCTACGAGCAGTACTTC
TRBJ2-1,few,TRBV20-1,TRBD2,CSATRDYYNEQFF,TGCAGTGCCACTCGGGACTATTACAATGAGCAGTTCTTC
TRBJ2-3,many,TRBV6-1,.,CASSGRKNTDTQYF,TGTGCCAGCAGTGGTAGAAAAAACACAGATACGCAGTATTTT
TRBJ2-1,.,TRBV28,.,CASSRETGYNEQFF,TGTGCCAGCAGTAGGGAGACGGGATACAATGAGCAGTTCTTC
TRBJ1-3,few,TRBV6-1,TRBD1,CASRTTGGGNTIYF,TGTGCCAGCAGAACGACAGGGGGTGGAAACACCATATATTTT
TRBJ2-7,.,TRBV5-1,.,CASSMTRSAYEQYF,TGCGCCAGCAGCATGACACGATCTGCCTACGAGCAGTACTTC
TRBJ2-1,.,TRBV4-2,.,CASSQGQRYYNEQFF,TGTGCCAGCAGCCAAGGCCAGCGGTACTACAATGAGCAGTTCTTC
TRBJ1-2,once,TRBV2,TRBD1,CASSPNPGQGEDGYTF,TGTGCCAGCAGCCCTAACCCGGGACAGGGGGAAGATGGCTACACCTTC
TRBJ2-3,.,TRBV7-9,.,CASSLVGLRTADTQYF,TGTGCCAGCAGCTTAGTCGGACTGAGGACGGCAGATACGCAGTATTTT
TRBJ1-5,many,TRBV29-1,TRBD1,CSVEKAGGGPQHF,TGCAGCGTTGAAAAGGCAGGGGGGGGGCCCCAGCATTTT
TRBJ1-2,.,TRBV25-1,.,CASSEGGTNYGYTF,TGTGCCAGCAGTGAGGGGGGGACTAACTATGGCTACACCTTC
TRBJ1-2,.,TRBV28,.,CASSGVDGIYGYTF,TGTGCCAGCAGCGGCGTGGACGGTATCTATGGCTACACCTTC
TRBJ1-1,many,TRBV10-3,TRBD1,CAISEGNLGGAPTGSEAFF,TGTGCCATCAGTGAGGGGAACCTCGGGGGAGCCCCGACAGGGTCTGAAGCTTTCTTT
TRBJ2-5,many,TRBV12-3/TRBV12-4,TRBD1,CASSLGRRGTGVLETQYF,TGTGCCAGCAGTTTAGGACGACGAGGGACAGGGGTTTTGGAGACCCAGTACTTC
TRBJ2-1,many,TRBV20-1,.,CSAGGTPYNEQFF,TGCAGTGCCGGGGGGACACCCTACAATGAGCAGTTCTTC
TRBJ2-5,many,TRBV11-2,TRBD2,CASSLGPGLAGIQETQYF,TGTGCCAGCAGCTTAGGCCCGGGACTAGCGGGTATCCAAGAGACCCAGTACTTC
TRBJ2-7,.,TRBV4-2,TRBD1,CASSTSGQESYEQYF,TGTGCCAGCAGCACATCGGGACAGGAGAGCTACGAGCAGTACTTC
TRBJ2-3,.,TRBV19,.,CASSMSTDTQYF,TGTGCCAGTAGTATGTCCACAGATACGCAGTATTTT
TRBJ2-2,few,TRBV28,TRBD2,CASSLGGAGVQGELFF,TGTGCCAGCAGTTTAGGTGGAGCGGGAGTTCAAGGGGAGCTGTTTTTT